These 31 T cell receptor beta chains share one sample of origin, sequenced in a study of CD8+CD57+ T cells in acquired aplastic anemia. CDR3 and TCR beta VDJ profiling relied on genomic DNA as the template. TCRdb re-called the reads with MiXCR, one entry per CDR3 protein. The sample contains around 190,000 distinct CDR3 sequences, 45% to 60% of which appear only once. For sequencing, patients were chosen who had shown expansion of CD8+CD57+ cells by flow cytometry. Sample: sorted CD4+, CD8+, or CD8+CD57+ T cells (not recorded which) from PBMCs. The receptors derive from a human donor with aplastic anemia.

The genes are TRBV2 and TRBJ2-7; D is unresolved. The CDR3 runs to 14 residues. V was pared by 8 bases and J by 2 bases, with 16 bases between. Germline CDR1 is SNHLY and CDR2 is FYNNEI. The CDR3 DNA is TGTGCCAGCGTGGGTGGCCAATTTACCTACGAGCAGTACTTC. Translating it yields CASVGGQFTYEQYF.

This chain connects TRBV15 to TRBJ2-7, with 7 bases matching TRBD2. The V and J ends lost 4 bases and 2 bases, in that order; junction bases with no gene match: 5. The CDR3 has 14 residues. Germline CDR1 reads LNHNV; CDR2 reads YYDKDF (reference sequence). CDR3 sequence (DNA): TGTGCCACCAGCATATTAGCGGGCCCCTACGAGCAGTACTTC. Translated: CATSILAGPYEQYF.

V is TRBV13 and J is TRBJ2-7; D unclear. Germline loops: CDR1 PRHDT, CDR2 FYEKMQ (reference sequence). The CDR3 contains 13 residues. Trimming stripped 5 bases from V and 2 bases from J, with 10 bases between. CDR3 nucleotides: TGTGCCAGCAGCGGGCGGATGACCTACGAGCAGTACTTC. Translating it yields CASSGRMTYEQYF.

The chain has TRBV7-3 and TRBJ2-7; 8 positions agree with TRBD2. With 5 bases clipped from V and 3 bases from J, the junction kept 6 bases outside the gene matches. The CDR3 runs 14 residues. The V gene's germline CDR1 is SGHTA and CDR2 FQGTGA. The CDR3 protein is CASSGSGDNYEQYF. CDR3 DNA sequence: TGTGCCAGCAGCGGTAGCGGGGACAACTACGAGCAGTACTTC.

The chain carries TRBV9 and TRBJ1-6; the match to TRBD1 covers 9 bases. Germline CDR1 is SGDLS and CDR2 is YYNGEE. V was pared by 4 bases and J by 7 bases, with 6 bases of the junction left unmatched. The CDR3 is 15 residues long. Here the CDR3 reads CASSQGQGPNSPLHF. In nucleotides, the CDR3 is TGTGCCAGCAGCCAAGGACAGGGGCCGAATTCACCCCTCCACTTT.

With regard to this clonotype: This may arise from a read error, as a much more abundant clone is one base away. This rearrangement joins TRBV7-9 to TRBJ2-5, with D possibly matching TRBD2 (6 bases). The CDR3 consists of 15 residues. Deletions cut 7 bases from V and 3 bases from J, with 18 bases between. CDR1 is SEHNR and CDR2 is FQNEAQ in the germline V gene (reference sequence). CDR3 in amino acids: CASTPLGGTEETQYF. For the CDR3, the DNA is TGTGCCAGCACCCCACTCGGAGGGACTGAAGAGACCCAGTACTTC. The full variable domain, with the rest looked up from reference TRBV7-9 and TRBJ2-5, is DTGVSQNPRHKITKRGQNVTFRCDPISEHNRLYWYRQTLGQGPEFLTYFQNEAQLEKSRLLSDRFSAERPKGSFSTLEIQRTEQGDSAMYLCASTPLGGTEETQYFGPGTRLLVL.

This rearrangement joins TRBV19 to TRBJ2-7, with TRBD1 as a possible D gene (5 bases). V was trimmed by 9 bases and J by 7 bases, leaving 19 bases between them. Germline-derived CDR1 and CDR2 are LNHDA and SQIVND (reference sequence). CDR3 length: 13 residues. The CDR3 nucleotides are TGTGCCAGCACCGTAGGGGCCCCGAGGGAGCAGTACTTC. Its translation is CASTVGAPREQYF.

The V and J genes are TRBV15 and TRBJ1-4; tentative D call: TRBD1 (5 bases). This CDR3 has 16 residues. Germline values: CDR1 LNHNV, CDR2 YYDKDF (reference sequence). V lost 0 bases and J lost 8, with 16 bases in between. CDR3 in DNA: TGTGCCACCAGCAGAGATTTGGGGACGCTTGGGGAAAAACTGTTTTTT. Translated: CATSRDLGTLGEKLFF.

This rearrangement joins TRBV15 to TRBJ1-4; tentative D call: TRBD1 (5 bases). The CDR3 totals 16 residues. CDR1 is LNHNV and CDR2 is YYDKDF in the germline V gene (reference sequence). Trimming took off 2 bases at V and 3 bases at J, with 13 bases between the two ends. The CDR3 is CATSRKAGTANEKLFF. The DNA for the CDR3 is TGTGCCACCAGCAGAAAAGCCGGGACGGCTAATGAAAAACTGTTTTTT.

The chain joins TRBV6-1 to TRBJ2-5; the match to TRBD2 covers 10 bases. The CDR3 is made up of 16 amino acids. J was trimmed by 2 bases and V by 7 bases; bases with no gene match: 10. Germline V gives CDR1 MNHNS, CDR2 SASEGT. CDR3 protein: CASKKPSGGLQETQYF. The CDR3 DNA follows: TGTGCCAGCAAAAAACCTAGCGGGGGTCTTCAAGAGACCCAGTACTTC.

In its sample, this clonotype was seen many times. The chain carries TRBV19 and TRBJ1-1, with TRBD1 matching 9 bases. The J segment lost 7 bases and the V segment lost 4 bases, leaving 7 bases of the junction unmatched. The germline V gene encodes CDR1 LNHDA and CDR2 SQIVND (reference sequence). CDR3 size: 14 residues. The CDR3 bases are TGTGCCAGTAGTACGTACAGGGGGCAGGTTGAAGCTTTCTTT. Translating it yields CASSTYRGQVEAFF.

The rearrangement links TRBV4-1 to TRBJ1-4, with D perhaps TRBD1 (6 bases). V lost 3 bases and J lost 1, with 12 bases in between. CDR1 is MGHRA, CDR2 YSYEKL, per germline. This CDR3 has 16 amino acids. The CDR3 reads CASSQRGGGTNEKLFF. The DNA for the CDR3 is TGCGCCAGCAGCCAGCGGGGGGGCGGAACTAATGAAAAACTGTTTTTT.

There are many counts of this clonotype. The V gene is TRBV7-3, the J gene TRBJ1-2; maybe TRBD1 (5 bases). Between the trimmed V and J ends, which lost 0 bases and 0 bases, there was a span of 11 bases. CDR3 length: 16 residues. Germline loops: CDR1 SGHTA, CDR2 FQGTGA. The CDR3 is CASSLTGWGTNYGYTF. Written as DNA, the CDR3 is TGTGCCAGCAGCTTAACGGGCTGGGGGACTAACTATGGCTACACCTTC.

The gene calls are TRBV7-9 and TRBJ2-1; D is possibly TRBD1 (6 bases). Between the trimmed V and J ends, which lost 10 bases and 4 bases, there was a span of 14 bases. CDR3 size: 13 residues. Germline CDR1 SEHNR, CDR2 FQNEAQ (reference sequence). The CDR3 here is CATRRDTYNEQFF. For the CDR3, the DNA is TGTGCCACTCGCCGGGACACTTACAATGAGCAGTTCTTC.

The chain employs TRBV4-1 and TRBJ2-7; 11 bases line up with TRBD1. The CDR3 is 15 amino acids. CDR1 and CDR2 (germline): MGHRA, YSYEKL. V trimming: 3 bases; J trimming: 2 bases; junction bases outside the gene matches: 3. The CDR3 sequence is CASSHGTGGTYEQYF. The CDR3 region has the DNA TGCGCCAGCAGCCATGGGACAGGGGGGACCTACGAGCAGTACTTC.

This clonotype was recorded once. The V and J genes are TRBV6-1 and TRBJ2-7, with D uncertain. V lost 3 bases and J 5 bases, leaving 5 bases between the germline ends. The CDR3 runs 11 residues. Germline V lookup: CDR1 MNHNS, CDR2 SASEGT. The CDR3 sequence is CASSDSDEQYF. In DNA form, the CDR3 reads TGTGCCAGCAGTGACAGTGACGAGCAGTACTTC.

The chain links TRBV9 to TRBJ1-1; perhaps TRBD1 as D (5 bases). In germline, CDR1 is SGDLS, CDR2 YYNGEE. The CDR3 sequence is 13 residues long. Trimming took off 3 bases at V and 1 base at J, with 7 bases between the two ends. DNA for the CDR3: TGTGCCAGCAGCGGGACAACGAACACTGAAGCTTTCTTT. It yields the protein CASSGTTNTEAFF. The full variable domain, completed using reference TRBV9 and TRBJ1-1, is DSGVTQTPKHLITATGQRVTLRCSPRSGDLSVYWYQQSLDQGLQFLIQYYNGEERAKGNILERFSAQQFPDLHSELNLSSLELGDSALYFCASSGTTNTEAFFGQGTRLTVV.

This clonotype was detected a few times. The CDR3 here is CASNPGRQETQYF. The CDR3 bases are TGTGCCAGCAACCCCGGCCGACAAGAGACCCAGTACTTC. This chain connects TRBV15 to TRBJ2-5; D gene uncertain. Germline V gene lookup returns CDR1 LNHNV and CDR2 YYDKDF (reference sequence). V lost 10 bases and J 2 bases, leaving 14 bases between the germline ends. There are 13 residues in the CDR3.

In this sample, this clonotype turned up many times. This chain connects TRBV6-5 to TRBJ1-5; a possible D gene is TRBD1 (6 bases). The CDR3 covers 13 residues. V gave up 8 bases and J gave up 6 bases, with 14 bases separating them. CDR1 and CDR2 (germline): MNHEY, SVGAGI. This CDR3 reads CASGYRAGQPQHF. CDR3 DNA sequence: TGTGCCAGCGGGTACAGGGCGGGTCAGCCCCAGCATTTT.

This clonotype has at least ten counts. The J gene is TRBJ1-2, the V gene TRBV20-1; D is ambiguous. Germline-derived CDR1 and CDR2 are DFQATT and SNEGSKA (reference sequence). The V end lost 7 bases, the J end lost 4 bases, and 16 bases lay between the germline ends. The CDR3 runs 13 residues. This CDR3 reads CSGSRDFAYGYTF. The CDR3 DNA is TGCAGTGGTTCCAGAGATTTCGCCTATGGCTACACCTTC.

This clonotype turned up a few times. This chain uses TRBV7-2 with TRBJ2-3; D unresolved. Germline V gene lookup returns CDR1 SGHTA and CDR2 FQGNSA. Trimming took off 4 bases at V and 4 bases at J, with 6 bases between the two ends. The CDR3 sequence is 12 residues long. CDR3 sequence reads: CASSYGPDTQYF. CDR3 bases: TGTGCCAGCAGCTATGGGCCAGATACGCAGTATTTT.

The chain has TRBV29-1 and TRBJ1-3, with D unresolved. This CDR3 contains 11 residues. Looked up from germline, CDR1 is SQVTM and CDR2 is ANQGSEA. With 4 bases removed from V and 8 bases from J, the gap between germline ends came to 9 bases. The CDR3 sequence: CSVVAGDTIYF. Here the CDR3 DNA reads TGCAGCGTTGTCGCTGGGGACACCATATATTTT. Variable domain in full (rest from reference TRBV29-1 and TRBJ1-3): SAVISQKPSRDICQRGTSLTIQCQVDSQVTMMFWYRQQPGQSLTLIATANQGSEATYESGFVIDKFPISRPNLTFSTLTVSNMSPEDSSIYLCSVVAGDTIYFGEGSWLTVV.

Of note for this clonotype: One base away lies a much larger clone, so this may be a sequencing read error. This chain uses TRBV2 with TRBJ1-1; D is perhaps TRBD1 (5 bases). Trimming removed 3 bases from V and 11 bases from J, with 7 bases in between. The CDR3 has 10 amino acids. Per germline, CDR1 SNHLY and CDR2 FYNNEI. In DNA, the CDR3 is TGTGCCAGCAGTGACGGGGGGGCTTTCTTT. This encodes CASSDGGAFF. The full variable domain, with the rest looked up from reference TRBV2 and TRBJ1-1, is EPEVTQTPSHQVTQMGQEVILRCVPISNHLYFYWYRQILGQKVEFLVSFYNNEISEKSEIFDDQFSVERPDGSNFTLKIRSTKLEDSAMYFCASSDGGAFFGQGTRLTVV.

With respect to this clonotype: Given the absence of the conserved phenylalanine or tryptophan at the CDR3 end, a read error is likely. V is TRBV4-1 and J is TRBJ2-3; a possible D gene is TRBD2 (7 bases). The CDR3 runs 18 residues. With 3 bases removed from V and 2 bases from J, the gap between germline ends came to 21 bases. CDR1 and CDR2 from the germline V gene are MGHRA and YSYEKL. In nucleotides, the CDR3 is TGCGCCAGCAGCCATAAGCCCGGGGCGGGGGCCCTCACAGATACGCAGTATCTT. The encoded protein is CASSHKPGAGALTDTQYL.

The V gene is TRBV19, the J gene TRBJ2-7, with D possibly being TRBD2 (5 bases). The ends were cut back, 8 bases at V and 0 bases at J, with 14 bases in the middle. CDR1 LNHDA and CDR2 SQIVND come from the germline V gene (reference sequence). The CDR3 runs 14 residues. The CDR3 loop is CASDPSDCSYEQYF. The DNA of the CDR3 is TGTGCCAGTGATCCGTCGGACTGCTCCTACGAGCAGTACTTC.

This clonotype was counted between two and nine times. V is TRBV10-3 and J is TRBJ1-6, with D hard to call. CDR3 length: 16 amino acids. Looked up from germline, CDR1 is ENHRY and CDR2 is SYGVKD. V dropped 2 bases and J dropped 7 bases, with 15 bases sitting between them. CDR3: CAISELSRLGNSPLHF. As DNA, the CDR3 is TGTGCCATCAGTGAGCTAAGCAGGCTCGGGAATTCACCCCTCCACTTT.

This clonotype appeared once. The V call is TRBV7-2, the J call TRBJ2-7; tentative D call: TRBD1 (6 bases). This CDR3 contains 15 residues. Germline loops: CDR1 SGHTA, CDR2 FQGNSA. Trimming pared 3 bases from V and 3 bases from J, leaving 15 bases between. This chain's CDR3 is CASSFTGFSFYEQYF. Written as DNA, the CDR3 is TGTGCCAGCAGCTTTACAGGGTTTTCCTTCTACGAGCAGTACTTC.

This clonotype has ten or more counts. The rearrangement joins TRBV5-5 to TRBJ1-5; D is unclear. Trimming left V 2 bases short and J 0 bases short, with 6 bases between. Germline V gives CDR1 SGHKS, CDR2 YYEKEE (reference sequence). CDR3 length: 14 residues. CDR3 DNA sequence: TGTGCCAGCAGCTTAGAATATAGCAATCAGCCCCAGCATTTT. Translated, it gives CASSLEYSNQPQHF.

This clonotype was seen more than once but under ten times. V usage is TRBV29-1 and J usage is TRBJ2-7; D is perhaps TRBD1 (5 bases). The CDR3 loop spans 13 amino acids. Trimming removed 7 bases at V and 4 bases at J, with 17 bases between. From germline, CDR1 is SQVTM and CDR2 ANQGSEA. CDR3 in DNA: TGCAGCGCCGTGACGGGCAGGGTATACGAGCAGTACTTC. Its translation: CSAVTGRVYEQYF.

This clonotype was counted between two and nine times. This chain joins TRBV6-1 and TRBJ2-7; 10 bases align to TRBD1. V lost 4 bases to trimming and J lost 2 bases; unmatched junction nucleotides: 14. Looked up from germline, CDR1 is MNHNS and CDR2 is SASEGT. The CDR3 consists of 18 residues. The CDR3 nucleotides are TGTGCCAGCAGTGGATCGGACAGGGGGGGCTCCTGGCCCTACGAGCAGTACTTC. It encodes CASSGSDRGGSWPYEQYF.

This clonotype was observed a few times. The CDR3 spells CASSGPHGIQYF. CDR3 bases: TGTGCCAGCAGTGGCCCCCATGGGATTCAGTACTTC. The chain joins TRBV12-3 or TRBV12-4 to TRBJ2-4, with D uncertain. Trimming removed 5 bases from V and 10 bases from J, with 12 bases in between. The length of the CDR3 is 12 residues.